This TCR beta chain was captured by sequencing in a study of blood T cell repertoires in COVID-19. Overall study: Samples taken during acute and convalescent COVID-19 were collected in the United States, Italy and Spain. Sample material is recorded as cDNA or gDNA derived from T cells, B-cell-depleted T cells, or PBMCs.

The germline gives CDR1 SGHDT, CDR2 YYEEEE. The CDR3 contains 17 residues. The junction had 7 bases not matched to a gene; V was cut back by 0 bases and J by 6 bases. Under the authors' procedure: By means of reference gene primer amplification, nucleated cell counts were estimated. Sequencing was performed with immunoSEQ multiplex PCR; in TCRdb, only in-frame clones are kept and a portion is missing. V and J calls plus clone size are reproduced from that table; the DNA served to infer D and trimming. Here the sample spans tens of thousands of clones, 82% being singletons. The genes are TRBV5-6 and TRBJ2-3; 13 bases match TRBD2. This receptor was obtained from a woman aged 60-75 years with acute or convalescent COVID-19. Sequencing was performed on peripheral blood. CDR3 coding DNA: TGTGCCAGCAGCTTGGTCCGACTAGCGGGGGGCTCGGATACGCAGTATTTT. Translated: CASSLVRLAGGSDTQYF.